The sequence of this TCR beta chain was determined in a study of blood T cell repertoires in COVID-19 (dated by TCRdb to about 2020). For the wider study: Samples from collaborators originated in the United States, Italy and Spain and spanned both the acute and convalescent phases of COVID-19. The samples were drawn from the first 160 participants of the ongoing ImmuneRACE study and from some 1,300 subjects provided by 6 global collaborators. A de-identified subject ID, COVID-19 status, age in years and sex were almost always included in the sample metadata. Deeply sampled blood TCRbeta repertoires from subjects exposed to, actively infected with, or recovered from COVID-19 were included in the dataset. Where available, HLA class I and class II types were taken from metadata supplied by the sample provider and were not determined by assay-based typing. The prospective study material was composed of cDNA or gDNA derived from T cells, B-cell-depleted T cells, or PBMCs. The repertoires were made available in a free public database intended to serve as a resource for research on the immune response to SARS-CoV-2. General study outcomes and caveats: The amount of clinical and demographic metadata varied by source and participant and was provided uncurated.

TCRbeta CDR3 regions were amplified from genomic DNA using the immunoSEQ Assay, a bias-controlled multiplex PCR. Per the original workflow: Nucleated cell counts per sample were estimated from amplification of reference gene primers within the assay. To quantify the absolute abundance of each unique TCRbeta CDR3 rearrangement, sequence reads were collapsed and filtered. For each sample, productive Simpson clonality was calculated as the square root of Simpson's diversity index across productive rearrangements. TCRdb took over this immuneACCESS table, retaining in-frame rearrangements with V and J assigned. Such tables are incomplete; in checked studies, under half of the missing clones stem from an unresolved V gene, and the remainder is unexplained. V and J calls and clone size are given by that table; D and trimming were obtained from the DNA. The sample contains about 210,000 clones, approximately 82% of them found a single time. About 8.9% of the sample is taken by the ten largest.

The germline V gene specifies MDHEN as CDR1 and SYDVKM as CDR2. From the cysteine through the phenylalanine, the CDR3 covers 13 amino acids. CDR3 DNA only is kept here, 39 bases in frame from base 1. V drops 7 bases and J drops 8 bases, leaving 12 bases in between. Each collaborating institution followed its own protocols to collect whole blood in K2EDTA tubes. For TCRbeta analysis, collaborator samples were shipped as frozen whole blood, as isolated PBMCs, or as DNA extracted from either sample type. With respect to this clone: Its recognized antigen is unknown. Nothing much larger sits one base from this clone, and base qualities are not available.

What was sequenced was peripheral blood. The TCR sequence derives from a woman between 45 and 65 years old with acute or convalescent COVID-19. This receptor chain uses TRBV28 and TRBJ1-6, with no D gene named confidently. The CDR3 protein: CASNLQMDSPLHF. The DNA sequence is as follows: TGTGCCAGCAACCTCCAGATGGATTCACCCCTCCACTTT.